This T cell receptor beta chain was captured in a study of Graves' ophthalmopathy and Graves' hyperthyroidism. Overall study: Peripheral blood collection took place at initial diagnosis, before any treatment.

Stable hyperthyroidism referred to disease that showed no ophthalmopathy within 18 months of follow-up. People with hyperthyroidism were aged 18 to 65 and newly diagnosed, under 2 months' duration. Thyroid ultrasound, orbital computed tomography, TRAb, serum thyroxine and clinical symptoms formed the basis of diagnosis. This CDR3 spans 11 amino acids. V was shortened by 5 bases and J by 6 bases, with 11 bases between the two germline ends. In germline, CDR1 is DFQATT, CDR2 SNEGSKA (reference sequence). Scientists amplified the TCR beta CDR3 regions from RNA transcripts. Following a first-round RT-PCR that used HTBI primers, a second-round multiplex PCR was carried out. TCRdb processed the multiplex PCR reads anew with MiXCR; each CDR3 protein has one entry. The table lists under 800,000 distinct CDR3 sequences, approximately 21% of them singletons.

The sample consisted of peripheral blood. The V and J genes are TRBV20-1 and TRBJ2-7; TRBD2 is a possible D gene (6 bases). The clonotype was recovered from a woman aged 18-29 years with stable Graves' hyperthyroidism. Some clones in this sample may be carry-over from other donors' samples. CDR3 protein: CSARLVGEQYF. The CDR3 DNA follows: TGCAGTGCTCGACTAGTCGGCGAGCAGTACTTC.